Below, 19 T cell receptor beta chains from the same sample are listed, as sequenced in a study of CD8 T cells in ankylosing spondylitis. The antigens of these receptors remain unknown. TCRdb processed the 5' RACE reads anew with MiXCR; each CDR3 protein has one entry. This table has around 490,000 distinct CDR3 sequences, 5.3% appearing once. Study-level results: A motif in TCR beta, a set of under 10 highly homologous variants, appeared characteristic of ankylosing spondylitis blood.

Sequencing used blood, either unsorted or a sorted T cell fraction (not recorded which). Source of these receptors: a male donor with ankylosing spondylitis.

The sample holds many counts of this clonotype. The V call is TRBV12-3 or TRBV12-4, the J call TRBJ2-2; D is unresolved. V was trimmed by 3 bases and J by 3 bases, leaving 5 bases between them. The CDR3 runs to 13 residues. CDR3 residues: CASSFLYTGELFF. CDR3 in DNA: TGTGCCAGCAGTTTTTTGTACACCGGGGAGCTGTTTTTT.

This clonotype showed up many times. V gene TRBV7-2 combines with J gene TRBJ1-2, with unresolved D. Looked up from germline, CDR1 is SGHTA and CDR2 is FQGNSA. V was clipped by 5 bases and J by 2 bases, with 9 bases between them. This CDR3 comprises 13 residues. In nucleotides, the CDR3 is TGTGCCAGCAGCCCCGCTCACAACTATGGCTACACCTTC. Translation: CASSPAHNYGYTF.

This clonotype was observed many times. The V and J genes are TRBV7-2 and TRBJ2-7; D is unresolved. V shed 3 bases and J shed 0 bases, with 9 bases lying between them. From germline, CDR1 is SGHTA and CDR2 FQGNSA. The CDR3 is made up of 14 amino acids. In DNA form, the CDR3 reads TGTGCCAGCAGCTTCGAGACAAGCTCCTACGAGCAGTACTTC. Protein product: CASSFETSSYEQYF. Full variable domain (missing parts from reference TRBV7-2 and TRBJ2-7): GAGVSQSPSNKVTEKGKDVELRCDPISGHTALYWYRQSLGQGLEFLIYFQGNSAPDKSGLPSDRFSAERTGGSVSTLTIQRTQQEDSAVYLCASSFETSSYEQYFGPGTRLTVT.

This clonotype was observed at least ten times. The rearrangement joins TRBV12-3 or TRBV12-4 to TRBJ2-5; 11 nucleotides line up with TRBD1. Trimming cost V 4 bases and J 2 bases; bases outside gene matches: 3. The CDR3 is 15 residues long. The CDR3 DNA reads TGTGCCAGCAGTTACCGGGACAGGGGGCAAGAGACCCAGTACTTC. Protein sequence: CASSYRDRGQETQYF.

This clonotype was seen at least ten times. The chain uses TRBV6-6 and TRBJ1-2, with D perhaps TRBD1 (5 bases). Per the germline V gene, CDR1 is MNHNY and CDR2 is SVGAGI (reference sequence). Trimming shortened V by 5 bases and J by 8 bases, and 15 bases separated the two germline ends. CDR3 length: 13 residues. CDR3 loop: CASSHRTDSGYTF. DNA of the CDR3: TGTGCCAGCAGTCACAGGACGGACTCGGGCTACACCTTC.

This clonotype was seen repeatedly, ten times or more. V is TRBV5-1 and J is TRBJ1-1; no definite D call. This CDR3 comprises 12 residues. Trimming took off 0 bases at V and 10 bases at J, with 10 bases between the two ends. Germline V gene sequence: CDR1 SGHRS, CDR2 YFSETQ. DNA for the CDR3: TGCGCCAGCAGCTTGGAAGGCCCCGGAGCTTTCTTT. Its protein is CASSLEGPGAFF.

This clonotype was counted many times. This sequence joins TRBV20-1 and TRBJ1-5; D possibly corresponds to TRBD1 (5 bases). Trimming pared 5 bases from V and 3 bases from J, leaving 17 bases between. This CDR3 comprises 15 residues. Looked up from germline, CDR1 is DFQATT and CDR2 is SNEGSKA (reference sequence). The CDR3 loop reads CSASPGGFFNQPQHF. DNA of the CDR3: TGCAGTGCTTCCCCCGGGGGGTTCTTCAATCAGCCCCAGCATTTT.

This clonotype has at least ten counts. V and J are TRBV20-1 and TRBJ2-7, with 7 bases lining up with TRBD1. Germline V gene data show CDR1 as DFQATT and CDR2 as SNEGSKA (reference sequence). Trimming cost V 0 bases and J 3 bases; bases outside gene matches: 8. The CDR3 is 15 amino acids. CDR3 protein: CSARDTYRGSYEQYF. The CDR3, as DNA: TGCAGTGCTAGAGATACTTACAGGGGTAGCTACGAGCAGTACTTC.

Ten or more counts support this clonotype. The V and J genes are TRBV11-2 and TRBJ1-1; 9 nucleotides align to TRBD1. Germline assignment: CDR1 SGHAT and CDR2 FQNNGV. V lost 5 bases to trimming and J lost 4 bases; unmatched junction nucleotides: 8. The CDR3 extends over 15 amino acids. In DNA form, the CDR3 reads TGTGCCAGCAGCGAATCCGGGACAGGGTTCACTGAAGCTTTCTTT. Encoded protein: CASSESGTGFTEAFF.

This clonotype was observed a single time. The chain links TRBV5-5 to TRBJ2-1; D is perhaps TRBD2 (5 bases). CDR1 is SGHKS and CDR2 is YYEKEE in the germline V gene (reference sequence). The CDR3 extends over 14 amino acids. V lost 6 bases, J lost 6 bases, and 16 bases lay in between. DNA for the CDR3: TGTGCCAGCACCCCGGGAATCCCCTGCAATGAGCAGTTCTTC. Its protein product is CASTPGIPCNEQFF.

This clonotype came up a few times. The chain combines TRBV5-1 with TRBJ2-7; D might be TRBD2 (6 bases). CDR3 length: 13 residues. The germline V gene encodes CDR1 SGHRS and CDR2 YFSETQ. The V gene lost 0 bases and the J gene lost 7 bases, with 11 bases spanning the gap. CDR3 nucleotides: TGCGCCAGCAGCTTGGCCGGGACTCGAGAGCAGTACTTC. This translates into CASSLAGTREQYF.

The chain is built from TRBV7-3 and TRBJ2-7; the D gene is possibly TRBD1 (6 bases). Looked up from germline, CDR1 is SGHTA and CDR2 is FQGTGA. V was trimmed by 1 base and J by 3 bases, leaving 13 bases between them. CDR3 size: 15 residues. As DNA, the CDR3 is TGTGCCAGCAGCTTAAATGCAGGGGTTGACTACGAGCAGTACTTC. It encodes CASSLNAGVDYEQYF.

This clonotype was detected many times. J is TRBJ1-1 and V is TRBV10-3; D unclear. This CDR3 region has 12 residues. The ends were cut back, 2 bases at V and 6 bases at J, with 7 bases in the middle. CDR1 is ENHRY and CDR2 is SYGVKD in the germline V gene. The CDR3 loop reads CAISENTAEAFF. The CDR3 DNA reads TGTGCCATCAGTGAGAATACAGCTGAAGCTTTCTTT.

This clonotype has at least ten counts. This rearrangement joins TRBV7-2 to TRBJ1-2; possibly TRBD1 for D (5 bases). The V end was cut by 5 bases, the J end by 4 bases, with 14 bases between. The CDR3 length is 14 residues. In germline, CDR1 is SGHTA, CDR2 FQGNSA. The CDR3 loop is CASSGTGTVYGYTF. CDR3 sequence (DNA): TGTGCCAGCAGCGGTACCGGGACGGTCTATGGCTACACCTTC.

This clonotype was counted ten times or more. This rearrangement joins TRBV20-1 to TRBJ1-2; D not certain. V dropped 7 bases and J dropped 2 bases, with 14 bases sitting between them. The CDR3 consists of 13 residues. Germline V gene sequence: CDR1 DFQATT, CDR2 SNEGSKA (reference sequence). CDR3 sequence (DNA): TGCAGTGTTCGCGGGCGGAGAAACTATGGCTACACCTTC. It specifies CSVRGRRNYGYTF.

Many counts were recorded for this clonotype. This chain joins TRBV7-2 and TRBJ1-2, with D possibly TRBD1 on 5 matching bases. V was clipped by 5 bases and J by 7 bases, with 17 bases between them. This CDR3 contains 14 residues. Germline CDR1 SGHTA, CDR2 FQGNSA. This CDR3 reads CASSLVATGLGYTF. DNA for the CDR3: TGTGCCAGCAGCCTCGTGGCAACGGGGCTTGGCTACACCTTC.

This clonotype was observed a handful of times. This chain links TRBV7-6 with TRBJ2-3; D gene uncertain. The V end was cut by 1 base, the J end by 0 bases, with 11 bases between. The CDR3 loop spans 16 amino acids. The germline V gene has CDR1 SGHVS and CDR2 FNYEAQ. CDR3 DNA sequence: TGTGCCAGCAGCTTAGTCCCGGGTTACAGCACAGATACGCAGTATTTT. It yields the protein CASSLVPGYSTDTQYF. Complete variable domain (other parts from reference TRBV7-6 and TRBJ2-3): GAGVSQSPRYKVTKRGQDVALRCDPISGHVSLYWYRQALGQGPEFLTYFNYEAQQDKSGLPNDRFSAERPEGSISTLTIQRTEQRDSAMYRCASSLVPGYSTDTQYFGPGTRLTVL.

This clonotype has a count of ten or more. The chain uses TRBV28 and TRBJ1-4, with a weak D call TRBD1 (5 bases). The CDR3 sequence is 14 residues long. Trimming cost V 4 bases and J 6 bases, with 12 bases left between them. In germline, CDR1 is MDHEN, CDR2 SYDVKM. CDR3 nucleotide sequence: TGTGCCAGCAGTTGGGTGGGACTTGATGAAAAACTGTTTTTT. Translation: CASSWVGLDEKLFF.

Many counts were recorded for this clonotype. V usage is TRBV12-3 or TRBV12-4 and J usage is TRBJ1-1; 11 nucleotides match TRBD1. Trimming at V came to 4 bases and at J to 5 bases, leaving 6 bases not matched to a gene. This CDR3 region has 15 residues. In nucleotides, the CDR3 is TGTGCCAGCAGTTACCTGGGACAGGGGGGGACTGAAGCTTTCTTT. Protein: CASSYLGQGGTEAFF.